Listed here are 29 T cell receptor beta chains from one sample, sequenced in a study of T cells after yellow fever vaccination. TCRdb fed the 5' RACE reads into MiXCR, producing one record per CDR3 protein. Here the sample spans about 360,000 distinct CDR3 sequences, 6.2% being singletons. The starting material was PBMCs, obtained 5 days after the yellow fever booster vaccination. Receptors were obtained from a man aged 25 to 45 who received the YFV17D yellow fever vaccine.

This chain connects TRBV7-6 to TRBJ2-7; 7 nucleotides align to TRBD2. The CDR3 contains 15 residues. Germline V lookup: CDR1 SGHVS, CDR2 FNYEAQ. The J segment lost 2 bases and the V segment lost 1 base, leaving 5 bases of the junction unmatched. The DNA for the CDR3 is TGTGCCAGCAGCTTAGTGGCGGGAGAGGCCTACGAGCAGTACTTC. It yields the protein CASSLVAGEAYEQYF.

This clonotype occurred many times. The chain has TRBV7-2 and TRBJ2-1; no firm D call. Germline CDR1 reads SGHTA; CDR2 reads FQGNSA. The CDR3 is made up of 15 amino acids. V gave up 0 bases and J gave up 0 bases, with 6 bases separating them. For the CDR3, the DNA is TGTGCCAGCAGCTTAGCTGGGCTCTCCTACAATGAGCAGTTCTTC. Residues: CASSLAGLSYNEQFF.

In this sample, this clonotype turned up a few times. The V and J genes are TRBV5-1 and TRBJ1-1; no definite D call. The CDR3 runs 13 residues. The germline V and J ends were trimmed by 4 bases and 4 bases, with 11 bases remaining between them. CDR1 SGHRS and CDR2 YFSETQ come from the germline V gene. The CDR3 protein is CASSAGGFTEAFF. The CDR3, as DNA: TGCGCCAGCAGCGCCGGCGGTTTCACTGAAGCTTTCTTT.

The sample holds many counts of this clonotype. This chain joins TRBV10-3 and TRBJ2-7, with 8 bases fitting TRBD2. CDR3 length: 14 amino acids. After removal of 2 bases from V and 7 bases from J, the junction contained 7 bases not matched to a gene. Germline V gene data show CDR1 as ENHRY and CDR2 as SYGVKD. The CDR3 bases are TGTGCCATCAGTGAGACCGGGGGGGCGGGGGAGCAGTACTTC. This translates into CAISETGGAGEQYF.

CDR3 amino acids: CAWSSGMNTEAFF. The CDR3 nucleotides are TGTGCCTGGAGTTCAGGTATGAACACTGAAGCTTTCTTT. This chain connects TRBV30 to TRBJ1-1; D gene ambiguous. Trimming removed 2 bases at V and 0 bases at J, with 7 bases between. The CDR3 covers 13 residues. CDR1 is GTSNPN and CDR2 is SVGIG in the germline V gene (reference sequence).

This clonotype has ten or more counts. This chain connects TRBV29-1 to TRBJ2-7; TRBD2 matches at 10 bases. V was clipped by 7 bases and J by 6 bases; unmatched bases: 12. Germline CDR1 is SQVTM and CDR2 is ANQGSEA. This CDR3 has 14 amino acids. In nucleotides, the CDR3 is TGCAGCGGGGTCCCCGGGACTAGCGACTCCGAGCAGTACTTC. This sequence encodes CSGVPGTSDSEQYF.

This clonotype was detected a few times. The V call is TRBV7-9, the J call TRBJ1-3; D remains unclear. The CDR3 loop spans 15 amino acids. CDR1 is SEHNR and CDR2 is FQNEAQ in the germline V gene (reference sequence). V gave up 1 base and J gave up 0 bases, with 7 bases separating them. Here the CDR3 reads CASSLGYVSGNTIYF. DNA of the CDR3: TGTGCCAGCAGCTTAGGATATGTCTCTGGAAACACCATATATTTT.

At least ten counts were recorded for this clonotype. This chain connects TRBV9 to TRBJ1-2; 12 bases match TRBD1. The CDR3 loop spans 17 amino acids. Unmatched junction bases numbered 8, after V lost 3 bases and J lost 2 bases. CDR1 is SGDLS, CDR2 YYNGEE, per germline. The CDR3: CASSGGTGGLTNYGYTF. CDR3 DNA sequence: TGTGCCAGCAGCGGGGGGACAGGGGGCCTGACGAACTATGGCTACACCTTC.

The chain joins TRBV20-1 to TRBJ2-3; tentatively, D is TRBD1 (5 bases). The CDR3 consists of 13 residues. Germline lookup yields CDR1 DFQATT and CDR2 SNEGSKA (reference sequence). The ends were cut back, 5 bases at V and 2 bases at J, with 11 bases in the middle. This chain's CDR3 is CSALGADTDTQYF. The DNA of the CDR3 is TGCAGTGCTCTTGGGGCGGACACAGATACGCAGTATTTT.

This clonotype was seen a handful of times. The V call is TRBV7-2, the J call TRBJ2-7, with TRBD1 identical over 10 bases. V lost 4 bases and J lost 2; bases outside the gene matches: 8. The CDR3 length is 16 residues. Germline assignment: CDR1 SGHTA and CDR2 FQGNSA. The CDR3 spells CASSYTPGTGAYEQYF. The CDR3 nucleotides read TGTGCCAGCAGCTATACCCCCGGGACAGGGGCCTACGAGCAGTACTTC.

The chain joins TRBV20-1 to TRBJ2-7, with D uncertain. Germline V CDR1 and CDR2: DFQATT, SNEGSKA (reference sequence). The V and J ends lost 8 bases and 0 bases respectively, with 17 bases between them. The CDR3 loop spans 14 amino acids. This chain's CDR3 is CSSSQAPGSYEQYF. DNA for the CDR3: TGCAGTTCGAGCCAGGCTCCGGGCTCCTACGAGCAGTACTTC.

This clonotype was observed many times. The chain links TRBV24-1 to TRBJ2-5; D is possibly TRBD1 (5 bases). CDR1 is KGHDR, CDR2 SFDVKD, per germline. The CDR3 is made up of 12 amino acids. The V end lost 9 bases, the J end lost 3 bases, and 10 bases lay between the germline ends. The CDR3 region is CATVKGKETQYF. The DNA for the CDR3 is TGTGCCACCGTAAAGGGGAAAGAGACCCAGTACTTC.

Ten or more counts support this clonotype. The genes are TRBV12-3 or TRBV12-4 and TRBJ2-7; 9 bases align to TRBD2. V shed 6 bases, J shed 4 bases, and the junction held 7 bases outside the gene matches. The CDR3 sequence is 14 residues long. The CDR3 here is CASSPPSGRYEQYF. DNA for the CDR3: TGTGCCAGCAGCCCCCCCAGCGGGAGGTACGAGCAGTACTTC.

V is TRBV29-1 and J is TRBJ2-2, with D possibly matching TRBD1 (6 bases). In germline, CDR1 is SQVTM, CDR2 ANQGSEA. V was cut by 8 bases and J by 0 bases, with 13 bases left in between. The CDR3 loop spans 14 amino acids. CDR3 in DNA: TGCAGCTACCGGACAGACGCGAACACCGGGGAGCTGTTTTTT. Its protein is CSYRTDANTGELFF.

This clonotype was seen ten or more times. The rearrangement joins TRBV9 to TRBJ2-1; 14 bases agree with TRBD2. This CDR3 spans 16 amino acids. Germline CDR1 SGDLS, CDR2 YYNGEE. The V gene end was trimmed by 0 bases and the J gene end by 6 bases; junction bases not matched to a gene: 2. DNA for the CDR3: TGTGCCAGCAGCGTAGGTGGGACTAGCGGGAGCAATGAGCAGTTCTTC. It encodes CASSVGGTSGSNEQFF.

This clonotype was counted only a few times. The CDR3, as DNA: TGCAGTGTCGGCTCGGGGACTAGCGGGTACAATGAGCAGTTCTTC. It encodes CSVGSGTSGYNEQFF. V usage is TRBV20-1 and J usage is TRBJ2-1; 12 bases match TRBD2. This CDR3 is built from 15 residues. The junction had 8 bases not matched to a gene; V was cut back by 7 bases and J by 4 bases. Germline V gives CDR1 DFQATT, CDR2 SNEGSKA (reference sequence).

As to this clonotype: This may be a read error, as it is one base from a much larger clone. The chain employs TRBV7-6 and TRBJ2-7; 11 bases align to TRBD2. The CDR3 loop spans 16 amino acids. Germline values: CDR1 SGHVS, CDR2 FNYEAQ. The ends lost 1 base at V and 1 base at J; junction bases unmatched: 3. The CDR3 is CASSLVVAGGSYEQYF. The CDR3 region has the DNA TGTGCCAGCAGCTTAGTAGTAGCGGGAGGGTCCTACGAGCAGTACTTC.

Only a few counts were recorded for this clonotype. The chain recombines TRBV20-1 with TRBJ2-1; D is possibly TRBD2 (6 bases). Deletions cut 4 bases from V and 3 bases from J, with 16 bases between. The CDR3 is 15 residues long. The germline gives CDR1 DFQATT, CDR2 SNEGSKA (reference sequence). In DNA, the CDR3 is TGCAGTGCTAACCTCATGGGGACTCACTACAATGAGCAGTTCTTC. Translation gives CSANLMGTHYNEQFF.

This clonotype turned up a few times. The chain uses TRBV15 and TRBJ2-3, with D tentatively TRBD1 (5 bases). The V gene lost 0 bases and the J gene lost 6 bases, with 13 bases spanning the gap. Per the germline V gene, CDR1 is LNHNV and CDR2 is YYDKDF (reference sequence). This CDR3 contains 15 residues. The CDR3 loop reads CATSRDSRARDTQYF. CDR3 nucleotides: TGTGCCACCAGCAGAGATAGCAGGGCCCGGGATACGCAGTATTTT.

This clonotype was seen repeatedly, ten times or more. The V and J genes are TRBV7-9 and TRBJ1-5; D ambiguous. Germline CDR1 SEHNR, CDR2 FQNEAQ (reference sequence). The germline V and J ends were trimmed by 3 bases and 5 bases, with 17 bases remaining between them. CDR3 length: 16 amino acids. The CDR3 here is CASSFDGVRADQPQHF. CDR3 in DNA: TGTGCCAGCAGCTTTGACGGGGTAAGGGCTGATCAGCCCCAGCATTTT.

This clonotype was observed at least ten times. The rearrangement joins TRBV6-5 to TRBJ2-2; 7 nucleotides align to TRBD1. V shed 4 bases, J shed 4 bases, and the junction held 9 bases outside the gene matches. Germline V gene data show CDR1 as MNHEY and CDR2 as SVGAGI. The CDR3 totals 16 residues. The CDR3 sequence: CASSSTGRLSTGELFF. As DNA, the CDR3 is TGTGCCAGCAGTTCGACAGGGCGTTTGAGCACCGGGGAGCTGTTTTTT.

This clonotype was observed many times. This chain connects TRBV4-3 to TRBJ2-1, with D possibly being TRBD1 (6 bases). The V gene's germline CDR1 is LGHNA and CDR2 YSLEER. There are 13 residues in the CDR3. Trimming cost V 0 bases and J 9 bases, with 9 bases left between them. Here the CDR3 reads CASSQDTGTEQFF. The CDR3 coding sequence is TGCGCCAGCAGCCAAGATACAGGGACTGAGCAGTTCTTC.

This clonotype has only a few counts. CDR3 in amino acids: CSAPITGGTGELFF. The CDR3 DNA reads TGCAGTGCCCCCATTACAGGGGGCACCGGGGAGCTGTTTTTT. The rearrangement links TRBV20-1 to TRBJ2-2; 8 positions match TRBD1. In germline, CDR1 is DFQATT, CDR2 SNEGSKA (reference sequence). The CDR3 covers 14 residues. Trimming cost V 6 bases and J 4 bases; bases outside gene matches: 7.

The chain has TRBV7-9 and TRBJ1-1; D not certain. In germline, CDR1 is SEHNR, CDR2 FQNEAQ (reference sequence). The ends were cut back, 3 bases at V and 4 bases at J, with 9 bases in the middle. The CDR3 covers 13 residues. CDR3 nucleotide sequence: TGTGCCAGCAGCTTCTTGGGCCGCACTGAAGCTTTCTTT. This codes for CASSFLGRTEAFF.

There are a few counts of this clonotype. The rearrangement joins TRBV11-2 to TRBJ2-2, with D perhaps TRBD2 (6 bases). Germline CDR1 and CDR2: SGHAT and FQNNGV. With 7 bases removed from V and 0 bases from J, the gap between germline ends came to 9 bases. The CDR3 extends over 14 amino acids. CDR3 region: CASKGLTNTGELFF. The CDR3 nucleotides are TGTGCCAGCAAGGGACTGACGAACACCGGGGAGCTGTTTTTT.

This clonotype was observed a handful of times. The V gene is TRBV20-1, the J gene TRBJ2-1; TRBD2 agrees at 10 bases. The germline CDR1 and CDR2 sequences are DFQATT and SNEGSKA (reference sequence). V trimming: 6 bases; J trimming: 7 bases; junction bases outside the gene matches: 12. The CDR3 spans 15 residues. CDR3 loop: CSAHEVPSGSNEQFF. DNA of the CDR3: TGCAGTGCACATGAGGTGCCTAGCGGGAGTAATGAGCAGTTCTTC.

CDR3 residues: CASSIWDSEYSNQPQHF. In DNA, the CDR3 is TGTGCCAGCAGCATATGGGACAGCGAATATAGCAATCAGCCCCAGCATTTT. The chain recombines TRBV7-2 with TRBJ1-5; 7 bases match TRBD1. Germline V gene data show CDR1 as SGHTA and CDR2 as FQGNSA. The CDR3 is 17 amino acids. Losses at the gene ends were 5 bases for V and 0 bases for J; bases not matched to a gene: 10.

There are many counts of this clonotype. V usage is TRBV3-1 and J usage is TRBJ2-7; D unresolved. The germline V and J ends were trimmed by 4 bases and 5 bases, with 9 bases remaining between them. The germline V gene encodes CDR1 LGHDT and CDR2 YNNKEL (reference sequence). The CDR3 covers 12 residues. The CDR3 sequence: CASSRFPDEQYF. CDR3 in DNA: TGTGCCAGCAGCCGGTTCCCAGACGAGCAGTACTTC.

At least ten counts were recorded for this clonotype. The gene calls are TRBV7-2 and TRBJ2-7; no firm D call. The CDR3 length is 16 residues. Trimming cost V 5 bases and J 2 bases, with 19 bases left between them. Germline V gene sequence: CDR1 SGHTA, CDR2 FQGNSA. The DNA of the CDR3 is TGTGCCAGCAGCGCGAAAACTCCGTTGGGTCCCTACGAGCAGTACTTC. Protein product: CASSAKTPLGPYEQYF.